The next 30 T cell receptor beta chains were all read from a single sample in a study of post-analysis software for immune sequencing data. These receptors are not linked to any known antigen. Presence of unique molecular identifiers characterized the TCR beta cDNA libraries. TCRdb analysed the PCR reads with MiXCR anew, one entry per CDR3 protein. Of 750,000 to 950,000 distinct CDR3 sequences in the sample, 46% are singletons; the top ten hold just under 5%. Study-wide results and caveats: Elevated frequency relative to controls characterized four or five TRBV segments in patients, TRBV5-6, TRBV5-1 and TRBV20-1 among them.

Sequenced input: blood. All receptors come from a girl between 10 and 17 years old with multiple sclerosis.

This clonotype came up a few times. V and J are TRBV3-1 and TRBJ1-3; D remains ambiguous. V dropped 0 bases and J dropped 0 bases, with 6 bases sitting between them. Germline V gene data show CDR1 as LGHDT and CDR2 as YNNKEL (reference sequence). This CDR3 is 15 amino acids long. The CDR3: CASSQDTFSGNTIYF. CDR3 nucleotides: TGTGCCAGCAGCCAAGACACCTTCTCTGGAAACACCATATATTTT. Variable domain in full (rest from reference TRBV3-1 and TRBJ1-3): DTAVSQTPKYLVTQMGNDKSIKCEQNLGHDTMYWYKQDSKKFLKIMFSYNNKELIINETVPNRFSPKSPDKAHLNLHINSLELGDSAVYFCASSQDTFSGNTIYFGEGSWLTVV.

This sequence joins TRBV29-1 and TRBJ2-1; D perhaps matches TRBD1 (5 bases). Trimming removed 4 bases from V and 8 bases from J, with 18 bases in between. The germline V gene has CDR1 SQVTM and CDR2 ANQGSEA. This CDR3 contains 14 residues. Written as DNA, the CDR3 is TGCAGCGTTGCCCGCGCAGGGTTAGGCGATGAGCAGTTCTTC. Translating gives CSVARAGLGDEQFF.

This clonotype was seen many times. The DNA for the CDR3 is TGCAGCGGTACACAGGGGCACTCCTACGAGCAGTACTTC. Its translation is CSGTQGHSYEQYF. The chain has TRBV29-1 and TRBJ2-7, with 7 bases matching TRBD1. CDR1 and CDR2 (germline): SQVTM, ANQGSEA. The V segment lost 7 bases and the J segment 0 bases; nucleotides outside the gene matches: 6. The CDR3 contains 13 residues.

The chain employs TRBV20-1 and TRBJ2-5; 11 bases agree with TRBD2. Germline loops: CDR1 DFQATT, CDR2 SNEGSKA (reference sequence). CDR3 length: 15 amino acids. The V segment lost 3 bases and the J segment 2 bases; nucleotides outside the gene matches: 5. DNA for the CDR3: TGCAGTGCTAGTAGCGGGAGGGCGGGTCAAGAGACCCAGTACTTC. It specifies CSASSGRAGQETQYF.

V gene TRBV11-3 combines with J gene TRBJ1-1, with D possibly TRBD1 on 6 matching bases. Germline V CDR1 and CDR2: SGHNT, YENEEA. The CDR3 is 14 residues long. V lost 5 bases and J lost 1, with 11 bases in between. The CDR3 DNA reads as TGTGCCAGCAGCCATGGACAGCGGAACACTGAAGCTTTCTTT. Its protein product is CASSHGQRNTEAFF.

This clonotype has only a few counts. This rearrangement joins TRBV6-5 to TRBJ2-1; a weak D match, TRBD1 (6 bases). Germline V gene data show CDR1 as MNHEY and CDR2 as SVGAGI. This CDR3 spans 16 amino acids. Trimming cost V 5 bases and J 3 bases, with 17 bases left between them. CDR3 sequence reads: CASSHAAGQIYNEQFF. DNA of the CDR3: TGTGCCAGCAGTCATGCTGCTGGACAGATCTACAATGAGCAGTTCTTC.

Only a few counts were recorded for this clonotype. This chain connects TRBV5-1 to TRBJ2-4, with D tentatively TRBD2 (5 bases). TRBJ2-7 explains the end of the DNA better; the J call may be wrong. Per germline, CDR1 SGHRS and CDR2 YFSETQ. The CDR3 covers 12 residues. CDR3 protein: CASNPEGHEQYF. DNA for the CDR3: TGCGCCAGCAACCCAGAGGGCCACGAGCAGTACTTC.

This sequence joins TRBV9 and TRBJ2-1; TRBD2 matches at 7 bases. CDR1 SGDLS and CDR2 YYNGEE come from the germline V gene. Trimming at V came to 4 bases and at J to 6 bases, leaving 7 bases not matched to a gene. CDR3 length: 14 amino acids. Here the CDR3 DNA reads TGTGCCAGCAGCCAAAGACTAGCTGGCAATGAGCAGTTCTTC. The encoded protein is CASSQRLAGNEQFF.

V and J are TRBV9 and TRBJ2-1, with 9 nucleotides matching TRBD1. The CDR3 length is 16 residues. The V segment lost 0 bases and the J segment 6 bases; nucleotides outside the gene matches: 7. CDR1 is SGDLS and CDR2 is YYNGEE in the germline V gene. The CDR3 DNA follows: TGTGCCAGCAGCGTAGGGCCGGGACAGGGTTTCAATGAGCAGTTCTTC. Protein sequence: CASSVGPGQGFNEQFF.

The CDR3 reads CASSASRVTSPLHF. In DNA form, the CDR3 reads TGTGCCAGCAGCGCGAGCAGGGTTACTTCACCCCTCCACTTT. This chain links TRBV12-3 or TRBV12-4 with TRBJ1-6; perhaps TRBD1 as D (5 bases). V lost 6 bases, J lost 9 bases, and 15 bases lay in between. The CDR3 extends over 14 amino acids.

This chain joins TRBV2 and TRBJ2-7; tentatively, D is TRBD2 (6 bases). CDR3 length: 15 amino acids. V was shortened by 5 bases and J by 0 bases, with 14 bases between the two germline ends. Germline-derived CDR1 and CDR2 are SNHLY and FYNNEI. The CDR3 loop is CASSYGAGPSYEQYF. CDR3 DNA: TGTGCCAGCAGTTATGGGGCGGGGCCCTCCTACGAGCAGTACTTC. Supplemented by reference TRBV2 and TRBJ2-7, the full variable domain reads EPEVTQTPSHQVTQMGQEVILRCVPISNHLYFYWYRQILGQKVEFLVSFYNNEISEKSEIFDDQFSVERPDGSNFTLKIRSTKLEDSAMYFCASSYGAGPSYEQYFGPGTRLTVT.

This clonotype has only a few counts. The chain links TRBV12-3 or TRBV12-4 to TRBJ2-7, with unresolved D. This CDR3 has 12 amino acids. V was shortened by 3 bases and J by 4 bases, with 7 bases between the two germline ends. The CDR3 sequence: CASSFIVYEQYF. The CDR3 bases are TGTGCCAGCAGTTTTATCGTTTACGAGCAGTACTTC.

The rearrangement joins TRBV7-9 to TRBJ2-1; TRBD1 aligns across 7 bases. The length of the CDR3 is 14 residues. Germline CDR1 SEHNR, CDR2 FQNEAQ (reference sequence). J was trimmed by 6 bases and V by 2 bases; bases with no gene match: 4. The DNA of the CDR3 is TGTGCCAGCAGCTTAACTTCAGGGGGCAATGAGCAGTTCTTC. It translates to CASSLTSGGNEQFF.

The chain has TRBV12-3 or TRBV12-4 and TRBJ1-2; 7 bases align to TRBD1. V lost 5 bases and J lost 6; bases outside the gene matches: 12. CDR3 length: 15 residues. This chain's CDR3 is CASSHRDSRKHGYTF. CDR3 nucleotide sequence: TGTGCCAGCAGTCACCGGGACAGTCGGAAACATGGCTACACCTTC.

The chain couples TRBV29-1 to TRBJ2-1, with D unresolved. The V end was cut by 6 bases, the J end by 9 bases, with 12 bases between. The CDR3 has 11 amino acids. Germline loops: CDR1 SQVTM, CDR2 ANQGSEA. CDR3 coding DNA: TGCAGCGTGGGGTCCCGAGGTGAGCAGTTCTTC. This sequence encodes CSVGSRGEQFF.

This clonotype was observed a single time. The chain recombines TRBV4-3 with TRBJ2-1, with 8 bases aligning to TRBD1. The CDR3 extends over 16 amino acids. Germline V gives CDR1 LGHNA, CDR2 YSLEER. The trim removed 0 bases at V and 9 bases at J, leaving 10 bases unmatched. CDR3 nucleotide sequence: TGCGCCAGCAGCCAAGATCTGGGCAGGGGGCTCGCTGAGCAGTTCTTC. Translation: CASSQDLGRGLAEQFF.

This chain links TRBV10-3 with TRBJ1-4; weak D call: TRBD1 (6 bases). Per the germline V gene, CDR1 is ENHRY and CDR2 is SYGVKD. The CDR3 runs 15 residues. Between the trimmed V and J ends, which lost 2 bases and 6 bases, there was a span of 13 bases. CDR3 nucleotide sequence: TGTGCCATCAGTGAGGAGGGGGGTATTTATGAAAAACTGTTTTTT. Amino acid sequence: CAISEEGGIYEKLFF.

The V and J genes are TRBV15 and TRBJ2-1; tentatively, D is TRBD1 or TRBD2 (5 bases each). V was trimmed by 5 bases and J by 5 bases, leaving 16 bases between them. From germline, CDR1 is LNHNV and CDR2 YYDKDF (reference sequence). This CDR3 spans 15 amino acids. The CDR3 DNA follows: TGTGCCACCAGCCGATCAGGGAGACCGGACAATGAGCAGTTCTTC. Amino acid sequence: CATSRSGRPDNEQFF.

CDR3 residues: CATILYGENYGYTF. CDR3 in DNA: TGTGCGACCATCCTATACGGGGAGAACTATGGCTACACCTTC. The V gene is TRBV7-8, the J gene TRBJ1-2, with D uncertain. Germline CDR1 is SGHVS and CDR2 is FQNEAQ. The CDR3 is 14 residues long.

The CDR3 DNA reads TGTGCCACCAGTGATCCCGATAGCGGGAGGGCAACAGATACGCAGTATTTT. Translated: CATSDPDSGRATDTQYF. This sequence joins TRBV24-1 and TRBJ2-3; TRBD2 matches 11 bases. CDR3 size: 17 residues. Trimming at V came to 3 bases and at J to 3 bases, leaving 7 bases not matched to a gene. Germline CDR1 and CDR2: KGHDR and SFDVKD.

This chain links TRBV2 with TRBJ2-7; 7 positions match TRBD1. V shed 10 bases, J shed 4 bases, and the junction held 13 bases outside the gene matches. Germline CDR1 is SNHLY and CDR2 is FYNNEI. The CDR3 length is 14 residues. The CDR3 DNA reads as TGTGCCAACAGGGACCGACAGGGTGGTTACGAGCAGTACTTC. Its translation is CANRDRQGGYEQYF.

The CDR3 reads CSALGTRGYNEQFF. The CDR3 DNA reads as TGCAGTGCGCTCGGGACTAGGGGTTACAATGAGCAGTTCTTC. The chain couples TRBV20-1 to TRBJ2-1, with 8 bases matching TRBD2. Germline V lookup: CDR1 DFQATT, CDR2 SNEGSKA (reference sequence). This CDR3 region has 14 residues. Trimming removed 6 bases from V and 4 bases from J; junction bases left unmatched: 8.

The J gene is TRBJ2-5, the V gene TRBV5-1; D is possibly TRBD1 (6 bases). The V and J ends lost 2 bases and 3 bases respectively, with 17 bases between them. This CDR3 has 16 amino acids. Germline values: CDR1 SGHRS, CDR2 YFSETQ. The CDR3 DNA sequence: TGCGCCAGCAGCTTTAGTGCCGGGACACCAAAAGAGACCCAGTACTTC. Encoded protein: CASSFSAGTPKETQYF.

The chain couples TRBV12-3 or TRBV12-4 to TRBJ2-5; 10 bases are a match to TRBD2. This CDR3 region has 13 residues. Trimming at V came to 8 bases and at J to 11 bases, leaving 11 bases not matched to a gene. The CDR3 reads CASGVAGGREQYF. The CDR3 DNA reads as TGTGCCAGCGGGGTAGCGGGAGGTCGTGAGCAGTACTTC.

The J gene is TRBJ1-6, the V gene TRBV20-1, with unresolved D. There are 16 residues in the CDR3. Trimming took off 0 bases at V and 0 bases at J, with 9 bases between the two ends. Germline lookup yields CDR1 DFQATT and CDR2 SNEGSKA (reference sequence). Here the CDR3 DNA reads TGCAGTGCTAGAGATCGAAAAAGCTCCTATAATTCACCCCTCCACTTT. As protein: CSARDRKSSYNSPLHF.

This clonotype was observed a few times. The chain combines TRBV12-3 or TRBV12-4 with TRBJ1-5; 7 bases fit TRBD1. With 4 bases clipped from V and 5 bases from J, the junction kept 8 bases outside the gene matches. The CDR3 loop spans 15 amino acids. The CDR3 coding sequence is TGTGCCAGCAGTTCCCTAGACAGGGATGATCAGCCCCAGCATTTT. It specifies CASSSLDRDDQPQHF.

The chain is built from TRBV20-1 and TRBJ2-7; D might be TRBD2 (6 bases). The end of the DNA aligns better with TRBJ2-5, so the J call may be wrong. Germline lookup yields CDR1 DFQATT and CDR2 SNEGSKA (reference sequence). The CDR3 consists of 14 residues. This CDR3 reads CSAEPTSFQETQYF. For the CDR3, the DNA is TGCAGTGCTGAACCCACTAGCTTCCAAGAGACCCAGTACTTC.

This clonotype came up a few times. The gene calls are TRBV7-2 and TRBJ1-2; 8 nucleotides match TRBD1. CDR3 size: 15 residues. Per the germline V gene, CDR1 is SGHTA and CDR2 is FQGNSA. Trimming cost V 5 bases and J 3 bases; bases outside gene matches: 8. In nucleotides, the CDR3 is TGTGCCAGCAGCCTGCACAGGGGGAGCCACTATGGCTACACCTTC. This gives the protein CASSLHRGSHYGYTF. Using reference TRBV7-2 and TRBJ1-2 for the parts outside the CDR3, the full variable domain is GAGVSQSPSNKVTEKGKDVELRCDPISGHTALYWYRQSLGQGLEFLIYFQGNSAPDKSGLPSDRFSAERTGGSVSTLTIQRTQQEDSAVYLCASSLHRGSHYGYTFGSGTRLTVV.

CDR3 sequence: CASTTIGRGNQPQHF. In nucleotides, the CDR3 is TGTGCCAGCACCACTATCGGGAGGGGCAATCAGCCCCAGCATTTT. The chain carries TRBV6-2 or TRBV6-3 and TRBJ1-5, with D uncertain. This CDR3 contains 15 residues. The V gene lost 7 bases and the J gene lost 2 bases, with 15 bases spanning the gap. Germline V CDR1 and CDR2: MNHEY, SVGEGT.

The V and J genes are TRBV6-1 and TRBJ2-2; 9 nucleotides match TRBD2. Germline values: CDR1 MNHNS, CDR2 SASEGT. V dropped 7 bases and J dropped 5; count of bases not matched to a gene: 11. The CDR3 is 16 residues long. Written as DNA, the CDR3 is TGTGCCAGCACCCTGGAGCTAGCGGGAAATACCGGGGAGCTGTTTTTT. Encoded protein: CASTLELAGNTGELFF.